This passage covers 18 T cell receptor beta chains from one sample sequenced in a study of naive and memory T cell subsets. Amplification of ligated cDNA took four PCR rounds with SP2 and nested alpha and beta constant primers. Each CDR3 protein is one row after TCRdb ran MiXCR on the 5' RACE reads. The top ten hold under 25% of the sample, which has about 62,000 distinct CDR3 sequences, around 8% seen once. An oligonucleotide containing a UMI was ligated to the 3' end of TCR cDNA. All receptors derive from a female donor in good health.

J is TRBJ2-7 and V is TRBV25-1; tentatively, D is TRBD2 (5 bases). V dropped 5 bases and J dropped 3 bases, with 17 bases sitting between them. Germline CDR1 reads MGHDK; CDR2 reads SYGVNS. The CDR3 consists of 15 residues. For the CDR3, the DNA is TGTGCCAGCAGTAGTGAGGACTTTTCAGACTACGAGCAGTACTTC. It translates to CASSSEDFSDYEQYF.

This clonotype was seen more than once but under ten times. CDR3 region: CASRLAGGPSTDTQYF. The CDR3, as DNA: TGTGCCAGCCGACTAGCGGGAGGCCCTAGCACAGATACGCAGTATTTT. The V and J genes are TRBV27 and TRBJ2-3; TRBD2 aligns across 13 bases. V was pared by 8 bases and J by 0 bases, with 5 bases of the junction left unmatched. Germline CDR1 reads MNHEY; CDR2 reads SMNVEV (reference sequence). This CDR3 spans 16 amino acids.

There are many counts of this clonotype. The J gene is TRBJ1-1, the V gene TRBV7-2; 10 nucleotides line up with TRBD1. The CDR3 spans 15 residues. Germline V lookup: CDR1 SGHTA, CDR2 FQGNSA. V was clipped by 3 bases and J by 4 bases; unmatched bases: 5. The CDR3 DNA reads TGTGCCAGCAGCTTTCCGACAGGGGGCGGCACTGAAGCTTTCTTT. Its translation: CASSFPTGGGTEAFF.

J is TRBJ2-7 and V is TRBV7-9; 8 bases align to TRBD2. This CDR3 region has 14 residues. V shed 1 base, J shed 2 bases, and the junction held 1 base outside the gene matches. CDR1 is SEHNR, CDR2 FQNEAQ, per germline (reference sequence). CDR3 loop: CASSLELAAYEQYF. In DNA, the CDR3 is TGTGCCAGCAGCTTAGAACTAGCGGCCTACGAGCAGTACTTC.

The gene calls are TRBV10-3 and TRBJ1-1, with D perhaps TRBD1 (6 bases). The V end lost 9 bases, the J end lost 0 bases, and 14 bases lay between the germline ends. Germline assignment: CDR1 ENHRY and CDR2 SYGVKD. The CDR3 is 14 residues long. The CDR3 DNA is TGTGCCATGAGAGACGGGGGCCTGAACACTGAAGCTTTCTTT. It is translated as CAMRDGGLNTEAFF.

This chain uses TRBV29-1 with TRBJ2-1; TRBD2 is a possible D gene (6 bases). Germline assignment: CDR1 SQVTM and CDR2 ANQGSEA. The V end was cut by 3 bases, the J end by 5 bases, with 14 bases between. This CDR3 is built from 14 residues. The CDR3 DNA follows: TGCAGCGTTGAGGGGGAGGTCGGAAACAATGAGCAGTTCTTC. Translating gives CSVEGEVGNNEQFF.

The J gene is TRBJ2-7, the V gene TRBV20-1, with no clear D. Germline CDR1 is DFQATT and CDR2 is SNEGSKA (reference sequence). V was pared by 0 bases and J by 3 bases, with 6 bases between. This CDR3 is 12 amino acids long. The CDR3 DNA reads TGCAGTGCTAGAGAGGGCCTCTACGAGCAGTACTTC. Translation: CSAREGLYEQYF.

This clonotype has a count of ten or more. The rearrangement links TRBV29-1 to TRBJ1-5; D call uncertain. This CDR3 region has 12 residues. Germline-derived CDR1 and CDR2 are SQVTM and ANQGSEA. V shed 7 bases and J shed 5 bases, with 12 bases lying between them. CDR3 nucleotides: TGCAGCGCCAAAGACACCGATCAGCCCCAGCATTTT. This translates into CSAKDTDQPQHF.

This clonotype was counted between two and nine times. This chain uses TRBV7-9 with TRBJ2-5; a possible D gene is TRBD1 (6 bases). Germline loops: CDR1 SEHNR, CDR2 FQNEAQ (reference sequence). CDR3 length: 12 amino acids. Trimming shortened V by 6 bases and J by 5 bases, and 10 bases separated the two germline ends. Here the CDR3 reads CASRQDSETQYF. The CDR3 region has the DNA TGTGCCAGCAGGCAGGACAGCGAGACCCAGTACTTC.

The chain has TRBV6-1 and TRBJ1-2, with 7 bases fitting TRBD1. J gave up 4 bases and V 7 bases, and 18 bases lay outside the gene matches. Germline CDR1 is MNHNS and CDR2 is SASEGT. The CDR3 contains 17 residues. DNA of the CDR3: TGTGCCAGCAATCCCACGGGACAGATCAGATCGGGCTATGGCTACACCTTC. It encodes CASNPTGQIRSGYGYTF.

The genes are TRBV12-3 or TRBV12-4 and TRBJ2-1, with TRBD2 matching 11 bases. This CDR3 is 15 amino acids long. Trimming took 3 bases from V and 5 from J; bases not matched to a gene: 3. In DNA, the CDR3 is TGTGCCAGCAGTTTCCTAGCGGGAGGCCACAATGAGCAGTTCTTC. Translating it yields CASSFLAGGHNEQFF.

Many counts were recorded for this clonotype. The V call is TRBV5-1, the J call TRBJ2-5; D is uncertain. Germline V lookup: CDR1 SGHRS, CDR2 YFSETQ. V was clipped by 6 bases and J by 5 bases, with 17 bases between them. The CDR3 loop spans 14 amino acids. This chain's CDR3 is CASTWTPGPETQYF. The CDR3 DNA follows: TGCGCCAGCACCTGGACCCCGGGTCCGGAGACCCAGTACTTC. Filled out from reference TRBV5-1 and TRBJ2-5, the complete variable domain reads KAGVTQTPRYLIKTRGQQVTLSCSPISGHRSVSWYQQTPGQGLQFLFEYFSETQRNKGNFPGRFSGRQFSNSRSEMNVSTLELGDSALYLCASTWTPGPETQYFGPGTRLLVL.

There are many counts of this clonotype. V gene TRBV2 combines with J gene TRBJ2-3; TRBD1 aligns across 8 bases. Germline CDR1 SNHLY, CDR2 FYNNEI. The V segment lost 8 bases and the J segment 7 bases; nucleotides outside the gene matches: 14. CDR3 length: 15 residues. CDR3 amino acids: CASFPETGGRNTQYF. CDR3 DNA sequence: TGTGCCAGCTTCCCGGAAACAGGGGGGAGAAATACGCAGTATTTT.

This clonotype was detected ten times or more. The chain uses TRBV10-3 and TRBJ2-7; D is unclear. Trimming shortened V by 8 bases and J by 6 bases, and 14 bases separated the two germline ends. Germline V CDR1 and CDR2: ENHRY, SYGVKD. CDR3 size: 12 residues. In DNA form, the CDR3 reads TGTGCCATCGGTGGGTTGACCGGCGAGCAGTACTTC. This sequence encodes CAIGGLTGEQYF.

The rearrangement links TRBV5-1 to TRBJ1-6; D not resolved. The V end lost 4 bases, the J end lost 5 bases, and 16 bases lay between the germline ends. CDR3 length: 16 amino acids. The germline V gene encodes CDR1 SGHRS and CDR2 YFSETQ. The CDR3 sequence: CASSPGPRTNNSPLHF. The CDR3 region has the DNA TGCGCCAGCAGCCCCGGGCCACGGACCAATAATTCACCCCTCCACTTT.

As to this clonotype: A clone one base away is much larger, so this may be a read error. For the CDR3, the DNA is TGTGCCAGCAGTTTATCCAGGGACCATCCGTTCGGGCGGTTCTTC. Amino acid sequence: CASSLSRDHPFGRFF. This chain uses TRBV27 with TRBJ2-1, with D perhaps given as TRBD1 or TRBD2 (5 bases each). Germline V gives CDR1 MNHEY, CDR2 SMNVEV (reference sequence). The CDR3 loop spans 15 amino acids. Trimming removed 0 bases from V and 15 bases from J, with 21 bases in between.

This sequence joins TRBV19 and TRBJ2-1; tentatively, D is TRBD1 (5 bases). Germline V gene sequence: CDR1 LNHDA, CDR2 SQIVND (reference sequence). V shed 7 bases and J shed 5 bases, with 18 bases lying between them. The CDR3 consists of 15 residues. CDR3: CASKSRVARDNEQFF. CDR3 nucleotide sequence: TGTGCCAGTAAGTCCAGGGTGGCCCGGGACAATGAGCAGTTCTTC.

This clonotype was seen more than once but under ten times. The CDR3 bases are TGTGCCATCAGTGAGGCCGGACAGTTCTACGAGCAGTACTTC. Translating gives CAISEAGQFYEQYF. V and J are TRBV10-3 and TRBJ2-7; perhaps TRBD1 as D (6 bases). CDR3 length equals 14 residues. Germline CDR1 reads ENHRY; CDR2 reads SYGVKD. The V gene lost 2 bases and the J gene lost 3 bases, with 11 bases spanning the gap.